Presented here are 21 T cell receptor beta chains from one specimen sequenced in a study of blood T cell repertoires in COVID-19. Measured with immunoSEQ multiplex PCR; TCRdb has only the in-frame clones, and not every one. In the table there are some 220,000 clones, around 80% of which are singletons. What was sequenced was peripheral blood. Every receptor here comes from a woman in her 30s with COVID-19, enrolled during active disease.

This chain connects TRBV9 to TRBJ2-2; possibly TRBD2 for D (6 bases). CDR3 length equals 15 residues. Germline V gives CDR1 SGDLS, CDR2 YYNGEE. V was clipped by 2 bases and J by 4 bases, with 12 bases between them. The CDR3 DNA sequence: TGTGCCAGCAGCGTGCGGGGAGACGGCACCGGGGAGCTGTTTTTT. This encodes CASSVRGDGTGELFF.

V and J are TRBV11-3 and TRBJ1-4; D is undetermined. From germline, CDR1 is SGHNT and CDR2 YENEEA. V shed 7 bases and J shed 4 bases, with 10 bases lying between them. CDR3 length: 13 residues. The CDR3 here is CASTPRINEKLFF. The CDR3 DNA reads TGTGCCAGCACTCCGAGGATTAATGAAAAACTGTTTTTT.

In its sample, this clone was seen once. The chain employs TRBV19 and TRBJ1-1; no clear D gene. Trimming took 4 bases from V and 3 from J, leaving 12 bases between them. This CDR3 is 14 amino acids long. Germline V gene lookup returns CDR1 LNHDA and CDR2 SQIVND (reference sequence). As DNA, the CDR3 is TGTGCCAGTAGTACCCCGGTTTTCGACACTGAAGCTTTCTTT. Translating gives CASSTPVFDTEAFF.

The chain couples TRBV5-1 to TRBJ1-1; D remains ambiguous. The CDR3 has 14 amino acids. Between the trimmed V and J ends, which lost 5 bases and 0 bases, there was a span of 11 bases. Germline assignment: CDR1 SGHRS and CDR2 YFSETQ. CDR3 sequence: CASRRGGMNTEAFF. Written as DNA, the CDR3 is TGCGCCAGCAGAAGAGGAGGCATGAACACTGAAGCTTTCTTT.

V and J are TRBV6-2 or TRBV6-3 and TRBJ2-7; D not resolved. The ends were cut back, 0 bases at V and 1 base at J, with 4 bases in the middle. Germline CDR1 reads MNHEY; CDR2 reads SVGEGT. The CDR3 is 13 amino acids. CDR3 bases: TGTGCCAGCAGTTACTCGAGATCCTACGAGCAGTACTTC. This gives the protein CASSYSRSYEQYF.

This clone appeared once. This chain joins TRBV5-4 and TRBJ2-3; the D gene is possibly TRBD1 (5 bases). CDR3 length equals 13 residues. Germline V gene lookup returns CDR1 SGHNT and CDR2 YYREEE (reference sequence). Deletions cut 2 bases from V and 1 base from J, with 5 bases between. CDR3 sequence reads: CASSLGGTDTQYF. The DNA for the CDR3 is TGTGCCAGCAGCTTAGGGGGCACAGATACGCAGTATTTT. The full variable domain, with the rest looked up from reference TRBV5-4 and TRBJ2-3, is ETGVTQSPTHLIKTRGQQVTLRCSSQSGHNTVSWYQQALGQGPQFIFQYYREEENGRGNFPPRFSGLQFPNYSSELNVNALELDDSALYLCASSLGGTDTQYFGPGTRLTVL.

The J gene is TRBJ2-5, the V gene TRBV2; TRBD1 matches at 10 bases. The CDR3 length is 13 residues. With V trimmed by 5 bases and J by 5 bases, 2 bases remained unmatched. Germline CDR1 SNHLY, CDR2 FYNNEI. The CDR3 nucleotides are TGTGCCAGCAGTCCGGACAGGGGGGAGACCCAGTACTTC. Translated: CASSPDRGETQYF.

The chain combines TRBV19 with TRBJ1-2; 9 bases agree with TRBD1. The CDR3 loop spans 15 amino acids. The junction had 8 bases not matched to a gene; V was cut back by 5 bases and J by 4 bases. Germline loops: CDR1 LNHDA, CDR2 SQIVND (reference sequence). CDR3 in amino acids: CASSSWDRAGYGYTF. The CDR3 DNA follows: TGTGCCAGTAGTTCCTGGGACAGGGCGGGCTATGGCTACACCTTC.

The rearrangement uses TRBV28 and TRBJ2-1; the match to TRBD2 covers 12 bases. The CDR3 consists of 13 residues. V lost 7 bases and J lost 8; bases outside the gene matches: 3. CDR1 is MDHEN, CDR2 SYDVKM, per germline. The CDR3 DNA reads TGTGCCAGCACCCCTAGCGGGGGGGATGAGCAGTTCTTC. This translates into CASTPSGGDEQFF.

V gene TRBV2 combines with J gene TRBJ1-5, with D possibly being TRBD1 (6 bases). The V gene's germline CDR1 is SNHLY and CDR2 FYNNEI. The CDR3 loop spans 14 amino acids. V gave up 8 bases and J gave up 0 bases, with 11 bases separating them. The CDR3 nucleotides read TGTGCCAGCCAAACAGGGAATAGCAATCAGCCCCAGCATTTT. Its translation is CASQTGNSNQPQHF.

The genes are TRBV5-1 and TRBJ1-4; 7 bases fit TRBD1. The germline CDR1 and CDR2 sequences are SGHRS and YFSETQ. J lost 8 bases, V lost 4 bases, and 17 bases had no gene match. CDR3 length equals 17 residues. The DNA for the CDR3 is TGCGCCAGCAGCCCTGGGACAAGGGGGCTAATAGGGGAAAAACTGTTTTTT. Protein: CASSPGTRGLIGEKLFF.

The rearrangement uses TRBV5-5 and TRBJ1-1, with D possibly TRBD1 on 6 matching bases. Germline V gene sequence: CDR1 SGHKS, CDR2 YYEKEE (reference sequence). With 4 bases removed from V and 1 base from J, the gap between germline ends came to 14 bases. This CDR3 is 15 amino acids long. The CDR3 coding sequence is TGTGCCAGCAGCCCAACAGGGATATCGAACACTGAAGCTTTCTTT. This translates into CASSPTGISNTEAFF. The complete variable domain, with remaining parts taken from reference TRBV5-5 and TRBJ1-1, reads DAGVTQSPTHLIKTRGQQVTLRCSPISGHKSVSWYQQVLGQGPQFIFQYYEKEERGRGNFPDRFSARQFPNYSSELNVNALLLGDSALYLCASSPTGISNTEAFFGQGTRLTVV.

The rearrangement joins TRBV5-1 to TRBJ1-4; weak D call: TRBD1 (6 bases). V was trimmed by 2 bases and J by 3 bases, leaving 11 bases between them. CDR1 and CDR2 (germline): SGHRS, YFSETQ. The CDR3 is 15 residues long. In nucleotides, the CDR3 is TGCGCCAGCAGCTTTGCTGACAGGTCTAATGAAAAACTGTTTTTT. This gives the protein CASSFADRSNEKLFF.

The J gene is TRBJ1-2, the V gene TRBV6-5, with D unresolved. This CDR3 spans 15 amino acids. V dropped 7 bases and J dropped 0 bases, with 15 bases sitting between them. The germline V gene encodes CDR1 MNHEY and CDR2 SVGAGI. CDR3 DNA sequence: TGTGCCAGCATCATTTGGGGAGGTCCTAACTATGGCTACACCTTC. Translating it yields CASIIWGGPNYGYTF.

This chain links TRBV28 with TRBJ2-7; the D gene is possibly TRBD1 (6 bases). CDR1 and CDR2 from the germline V gene are MDHEN and SYDVKM. This CDR3 is built from 14 residues. The V gene lost 1 base and the J gene lost 5 bases, with 12 bases spanning the gap. In DNA form, the CDR3 reads TGTGCCAGCAGTTTATCATGGACAGCTAACGAGCAGTACTTC. Its translation: CASSLSWTANEQYF.

This chain links TRBV2 with TRBJ1-5; D remains unclear. The V end lost 6 bases, the J end lost 5 bases, and 17 bases lay between the germline ends. CDR3 length: 15 amino acids. Per the germline V gene, CDR1 is SNHLY and CDR2 is FYNNEI. The CDR3 sequence is CASRSSPEVDQPQHF. The CDR3 nucleotides are TGTGCCAGCAGAAGTTCCCCCGAGGTTGATCAGCCCCAGCATTTT.

The chain employs TRBV7-8 and TRBJ2-1; TRBD1 is a possible D gene (6 bases). V was trimmed by 7 bases and J by 10 bases, leaving 17 bases between them. This CDR3 contains 13 residues. Germline CDR1 SGHVS, CDR2 FQNEAQ. The CDR3 DNA sequence: TGTGCCAGCACCTCGGACAGAGTAAGGGAGCAGTTCTTC. Its protein product is CASTSDRVREQFF.

The V and J genes are TRBV5-4 and TRBJ2-7, with TRBD1 matching 7 bases. Germline V CDR1 and CDR2: SGHNT, YYREEE (reference sequence). The CDR3 contains 14 residues. Unmatched junction bases numbered 4, after V lost 2 bases and J lost 2 bases. CDR3 amino acids: CASSFFGQAYEQYF. The DNA of the CDR3 is TGTGCCAGCAGCTTTTTTGGACAGGCCTACGAGCAGTACTTC.

The chain carries TRBV7-2 and TRBJ1-2; TRBD1 matches 9 bases. The CDR3 totals 15 residues. Germline V lookup: CDR1 SGHTA, CDR2 FQGNSA. The V segment lost 4 bases and the J segment 4 bases; nucleotides outside the gene matches: 7. The CDR3 DNA reads TGTGCCAGCAGCTCCACAACAGGGGGCGGCTATGGCTACACCTTC. Translation: CASSSTTGGGYGYTF.

V gene TRBV6-5 combines with J gene TRBJ1-1; 7 nucleotides match TRBD1. The CDR3 is 13 amino acids. The V and J ends lost 10 bases and 1 base, in that order; junction bases with no gene match: 6. Looked up from germline, CDR1 is MNHEY and CDR2 is SVGAGI. CDR3 protein: CATQGDSNTEAFF. The CDR3 DNA reads TGTGCCACCCAGGGGGATTCGAACACTGAAGCTTTCTTT.

This clone was picked up a small number of times. The chain joins TRBV7-9 to TRBJ2-2; D possibly corresponds to TRBD2 (5 bases). Trimming removed 2 bases at V and 5 bases at J, with 12 bases between. The CDR3 covers 15 residues. Per germline, CDR1 SEHNR and CDR2 FQNEAQ (reference sequence). The CDR3 sequence: CASSLNEGRTGELFF. As DNA, the CDR3 is TGTGCCAGCAGCTTAAATGAGGGCAGGACCGGGGAGCTGTTTTTT.